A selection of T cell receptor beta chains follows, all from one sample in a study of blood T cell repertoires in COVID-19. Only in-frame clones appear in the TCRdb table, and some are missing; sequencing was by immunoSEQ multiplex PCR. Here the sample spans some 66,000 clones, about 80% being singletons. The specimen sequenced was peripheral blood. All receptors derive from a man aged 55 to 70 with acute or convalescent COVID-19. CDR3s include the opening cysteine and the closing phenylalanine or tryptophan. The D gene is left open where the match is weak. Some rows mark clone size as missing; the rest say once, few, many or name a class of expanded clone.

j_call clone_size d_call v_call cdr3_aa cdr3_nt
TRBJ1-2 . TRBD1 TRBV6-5 CASSYGDRGRGYTF TGTGCCAGCAGTTACGGGGACAGGGGTCGCGGCTACACCTTC
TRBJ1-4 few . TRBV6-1 CASSETLVMFF TGTGCCAGCAGTGAGACTCTCGTTATGTTTTTT
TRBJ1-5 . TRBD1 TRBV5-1 CASSATGTGRYQPQHF TGCGCCAGCAGCGCTACCGGGACAGGGAGATATCAGCCCCAGCATTTT
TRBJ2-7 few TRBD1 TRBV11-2 CASSFNRGPNYEQYF TGTGCCAGCAGCTTTAACAGGGGTCCCAACTACGAGCAGTACTTC
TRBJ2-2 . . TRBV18 CASSPYRSGNTGELFF TGTGCCAGCTCACCGTATCGTAGCGGGAACACCGGGGAGCTGTTTTTT
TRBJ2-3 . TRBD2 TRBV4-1 CASSQDRRRLAASTDTQYF TGCGCCAGCAGCCAAGATAGGAGGAGACTAGCGGCTAGCACAGATACGCAGTATTTT
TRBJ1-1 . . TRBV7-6 CASSLGTGGSNTEAFF TGTGCCAGCAGCTTAGGTACGGGAGGGTCGAACACTGAAGCTTTCTTT
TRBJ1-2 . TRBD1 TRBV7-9 CASSPRTGDGYTF TGTGCCAGCAGCCCACGGACAGGTGATGGCTACACCTTC
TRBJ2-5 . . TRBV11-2 CASSPSGKETQYF TGTGCCAGCAGCCCCTCGGGGAAAGAGACCCAGTACTTC
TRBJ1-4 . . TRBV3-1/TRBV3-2 CASSQGTRVNEKLFF TGTGCCAGCAGCCAAGGTACCAGGGTTAATGAAAAACTGTTTTTT
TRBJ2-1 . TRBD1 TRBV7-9 CASSLGGDRDEQFF TGTGCCAGCAGCTTAGGGGGGGACAGGGATGAGCAGTTCTTC
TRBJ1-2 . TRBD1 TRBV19 CASSIQTGVVTYGYTF TGTGCCAGTAGTATCCAAACAGGGGTCGTTACGTATGGCTACACCTTC
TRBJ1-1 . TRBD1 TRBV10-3 CAISEEGATTEAFF TGTGCCATCAGTGAGGAGGGGGCGACCACTGAAGCTTTCTTT
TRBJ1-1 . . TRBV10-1 CASSPEPGNTEAFF TGCGCCAGCAGCCCGGAGCCGGGGAACACTGAAGCTTTCTTT
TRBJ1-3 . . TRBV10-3 CAISDSRAYSGNTIYF TGTGCCATCAGTGATTCGAGGGCCTACTCTGGAAACACCATATATTTT
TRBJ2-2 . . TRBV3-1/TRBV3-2 CASSQGSPRNTGELFF TGTGCCAGCAGCCAAGGCAGTCCAAGAAACACCGGGGAGCTGTTTTTT
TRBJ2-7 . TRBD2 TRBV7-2 CASSSTSGVYEQYF TGTGCCAGCAGCTCCACTAGCGGGGTCTACGAGCAGTACTTC
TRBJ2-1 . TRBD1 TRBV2 CASGRDRGFNEQFF TGTGCCAGCGGCCGGGACAGGGGTTTCAATGAGCAGTTCTTC
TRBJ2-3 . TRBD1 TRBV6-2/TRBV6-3 CASSSRQGLLDTQYF TGTGCCAGCAGTTCACGACAGGGTCTTTTGGATACGCAGTATTTT
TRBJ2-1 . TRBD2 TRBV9 CASSASAGAEQFF TGTGCCAGCAGCGCGTCAGCGGGGGCTGAGCAGTTCTTC
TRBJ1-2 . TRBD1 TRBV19 CASSRDRAFYGYTF TGTGCCAGTAGTCGGGACAGGGCCTTCTATGGCTACACCTTC
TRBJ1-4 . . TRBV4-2 CASSTESRGFNEKLFF TGTGCCAGCAGCACCGAGTCGAGGGGGTTTAATGAAAAACTGTTTTTT
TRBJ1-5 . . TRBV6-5 CASSSRNQPQHF TGTGCCAGCAGTTCCCGGAATCAGCCCCAGCATTTT
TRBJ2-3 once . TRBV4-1 CASSQDRGAHDLTDTQYF TGCGCCAGCAGCCAAGACAGGGGGGCGCACGACCTCACAGATACGCAGTATTTT
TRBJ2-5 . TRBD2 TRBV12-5 CASGGGAGGLEETQYF TGTGCTAGTGGGGGGGGAGCGGGGGGGCTTGAAGAGACCCAGTACTTC
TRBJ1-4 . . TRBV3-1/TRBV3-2 CASSLGGTTNEKLFF TGTGCCAGCAGCCTAGGCGGGACAACTAATGAAAAACTGTTTTTT
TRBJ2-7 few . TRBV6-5 CASNTGSTAYEQYF TGTGCCAGCAATACAGGGTCGACTGCCTACGAGCAGTACTTC
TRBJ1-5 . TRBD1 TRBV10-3 CAISAGQAHQPQHF TGTGCCATCAGCGCAGGACAGGCTCATCAGCCCCAGCATTTT
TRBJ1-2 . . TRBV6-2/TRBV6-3 CASSYVQGYGYTF TGTGCCAGCAGTTATGTCCAGGGGTATGGCTACACCTTC
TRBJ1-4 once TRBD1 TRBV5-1 CASSPGTVNEKLFF TGCGCCAGCAGCCCCGGGACAGTGAATGAAAAACTGTTTTTT
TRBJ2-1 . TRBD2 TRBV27 CASRPSGTSGGTAYNEQFF TGTGCCAGCAGGCCCTCCGGGACTAGCGGGGGGACCGCCTACAATGAGCAGTTCTTC
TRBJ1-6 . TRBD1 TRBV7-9 CASRQRGLDNSPLHF TGTGCCAGCAGACAAAGGGGGCTCGATAATTCACCCCTCCACTTT
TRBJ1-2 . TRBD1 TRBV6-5 CASSRQGGGYTF TGTGCCAGCAGTCGACAGGGCGGCGGCTACACCTTC
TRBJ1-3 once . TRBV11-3 CASSFGQGASGNTIYF TGTGCCAGCAGCTTCGGGCAGGGCGCCTCTGGAAACACCATATATTTT
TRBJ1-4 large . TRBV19 CASRTGNEKLFF TGTGCCAGTAGAACAGGAAATGAAAAACTGTTTTTT
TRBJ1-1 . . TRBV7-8 CASSHRQSEAFF TGTGCCAGCAGCCACCGACAGAGTGAAGCTTTCTTT
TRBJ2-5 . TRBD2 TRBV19 CASSGSGGAKTQYF TGTGCCAGTAGTGGTAGCGGGGGGGCAAAGACCCAGTACTTC